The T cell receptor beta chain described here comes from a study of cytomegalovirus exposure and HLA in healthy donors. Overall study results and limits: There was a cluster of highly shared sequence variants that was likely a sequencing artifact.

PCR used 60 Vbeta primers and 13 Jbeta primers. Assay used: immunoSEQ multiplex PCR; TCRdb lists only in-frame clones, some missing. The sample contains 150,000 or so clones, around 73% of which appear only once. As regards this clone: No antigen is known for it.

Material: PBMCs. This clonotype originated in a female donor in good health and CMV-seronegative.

This CDR3 is CASSSETGGRVRGYTF. The CDR3 DNA reads as TGTGCCAGCAGTTCAGAGACAGGGGGAAGGGTGAGGGGCTACACCTTC. The rearrangement links TRBV28 to TRBJ1-2; 9 bases are shared with TRBD1. The J segment lost 8 bases and the V segment lost 4 bases, leaving 14 bases of the junction unmatched. The CDR3 totals 16 residues. CDR1 and CDR2 from the germline V gene are MDHEN and SYDVKM.